These 18 T cell receptor beta chains were all obtained from the same sample, sequenced in a study of T-cell reconstitution after alpha-beta-depleted transplantation in children. Unique molecular identifiers were used in preparing the TCRbeta library. TCRdb recomputed calls from the PCR reads with MiXCR, one row per CDR3 protein. The sample records hundreds of thousands of distinct CDR3 sequences, 13% being singletons. The material was PBMCs, obtained before TCRalphabeta/CD19-depleted stem cell transplant. The receptors shown here come from a girl aged 2-10 years with congenital amegakaryocytic thrombocytopenia, due to receive a stem cell transplant.

This clonotype has a handful of counts. The chain uses TRBV13 and TRBJ2-1; no reliable D call. CDR1 is PRHDT, CDR2 FYEKMQ, per germline (reference sequence). V lost 5 bases and J 5 bases, leaving 13 bases between the germline ends. This CDR3 has 14 amino acids. CDR3 amino acids: CASSPPTGHNEQFF. The CDR3 bases are TGTGCCAGCAGCCCTCCCACGGGCCACAATGAGCAGTTCTTC.

A remark on this clonotype: A single base separates this from a much larger clone, so it may be a read error. V usage is TRBV28 and J usage is TRBJ2-7; D is ambiguous. This CDR3 spans 10 amino acids. The germline V and J ends were trimmed by 8 bases and 3 bases, with 5 bases remaining between them. Germline-derived CDR1 and CDR2 are MDHEN and SYDVKM. The DNA of the CDR3 is TGTGCCAGCGGGATCTACGAGCAGTACTTC. Translated: CASGIYEQYF.

This clonotype was counted many times. The chain has TRBV7-9 and TRBJ2-3; D unclear. The V and J ends lost 5 bases and 2 bases respectively, with 14 bases between them. This CDR3 comprises 15 residues. Germline V lookup: CDR1 SEHNR, CDR2 FQNEAQ (reference sequence). In DNA, the CDR3 is TGTGCCAGCAGCCCCAGAGTCGTGCACACAGATACGCAGTATTTT. Protein sequence: CASSPRVVHTDTQYF.

This clonotype has only a few counts. The chain links TRBV27 to TRBJ2-1; 11 bases match TRBD2. From germline, CDR1 is MNHEY and CDR2 SMNVEV (reference sequence). The trim removed 10 bases at V and 3 bases at J, leaving 11 bases unmatched. The CDR3 extends over 16 amino acids. The CDR3 sequence: CATSPRLAGIYNEQFF. The CDR3 nucleotides are TGTGCCACCTCTCCCAGACTAGCGGGAATCTACAATGAGCAGTTCTTC.

This clonotype was counted many times. The gene calls are TRBV15 and TRBJ2-7, with no clear D. The CDR3 runs 14 residues. Trimming stripped 0 bases from V and 3 bases from J, with 9 bases between. The germline V gene has CDR1 LNHNV and CDR2 YYDKDF (reference sequence). The CDR3 DNA reads as TGTGCCACCAGCAGAGAGGAAAGCTACTACGAGCAGTACTTC. This translates into CATSREESYYEQYF.

The V and J genes are TRBV5-1 and TRBJ1-5, with unresolved D. In germline, CDR1 is SGHRS, CDR2 YFSETQ. V was shortened by 3 bases and J by 8 bases, with 15 bases between the two germline ends. This CDR3 is built from 14 residues. The CDR3: CASSSAGLYEPQHF. CDR3 nucleotide sequence: TGCGCCAGCAGCTCGGCGGGGTTGTATGAGCCCCAGCATTTT. Filled out from reference TRBV5-1 and TRBJ1-5, the complete variable domain reads KAGVTQTPRYLIKTRGQQVTLSCSPISGHRSVSWYQQTPGQGLQFLFEYFSETQRNKGNFPGRFSGRQFSNSRSEMNVSTLELGDSALYLCASSSAGLYEPQHFGDGTRLSIL.

This chain joins TRBV20-1 and TRBJ1-2; possible D gene TRBD1, 6 bases. Germline CDR1 is DFQATT and CDR2 is SNEGSKA (reference sequence). The CDR3 contains 14 residues. V lost 3 bases, J lost 4 bases, and 15 bases lay in between. CDR3 sequence: CSARGTPDGYGYTF. The CDR3 region has the DNA TGCAGTGCTAGGGGGACACCGGATGGCTATGGCTACACCTTC.

This clonotype occurred many times. This chain joins TRBV29-1 and TRBJ2-5; unclear D gene. In germline, CDR1 is SQVTM, CDR2 ANQGSEA. The CDR3 is made up of 13 amino acids. Trimming took 1 base from V and 2 from J, leaving 8 bases between them. The CDR3 region is CSVEAARQETQYF. For the CDR3, the DNA is TGCAGCGTTGAAGCGGCCAGACAAGAGACCCAGTACTTC.

With regard to this clonotype: A read error is possible here, since a much larger clone lies one base away. The chain combines TRBV28 with TRBJ2-7; TRBD1 agrees at 7 bases. The J segment lost 6 bases and the V segment lost 6 bases, leaving 8 bases of the junction unmatched. The germline V gene has CDR1 MDHEN and CDR2 SYDVKM. The CDR3 runs to 13 residues. CDR3 coding DNA: TGTGCCAGCAGGCCGACAGGGATCCTCGAGCAGTACTTC. It encodes CASRPTGILEQYF.

The V and J genes are TRBV7-2 and TRBJ2-1, with D hard to call. Germline CDR1 and CDR2: SGHTA and FQGNSA. V lost 5 bases and J lost 0, with 14 bases in between. This CDR3 contains 16 residues. CDR3 bases: TGTGCCAGCAGCCAGGCGGCAAGGAGCTCCTACAATGAGCAGTTCTTC. It is translated as CASSQAARSSYNEQFF.

This chain joins TRBV5-1 and TRBJ1-2; a possible D gene is TRBD1 (5 bases). Trimming stripped 1 base from V and 4 bases from J, with 14 bases between. The CDR3 contains 15 residues. The germline gives CDR1 SGHRS, CDR2 YFSETQ. CDR3 nucleotides: TGCGCCAGCAGCTTGTCGCCGGGGGGAGGCTATGGCTACACCTTC. Residues: CASSLSPGGGYGYTF.

This clonotype was seen at least ten times. The chain is built from TRBV5-5 and TRBJ2-3, with D tentatively TRBD1 (5 bases). From germline, CDR1 is SGHKS and CDR2 YYEKEE (reference sequence). Trimming stripped 0 bases from V and 6 bases from J, with 11 bases between. The CDR3 extends over 14 amino acids. CDR3 region: CASSLEQAFDTQYF. The CDR3 DNA sequence: TGTGCCAGCAGCTTGGAACAGGCATTCGATACGCAGTATTTT.

This clonotype was seen a handful of times. The rearrangement uses TRBV7-9 and TRBJ2-1; D not certain. The CDR3 is 14 residues long. Trimming cost V 2 bases and J 8 bases, with 13 bases left between them. Germline loops: CDR1 SEHNR, CDR2 FQNEAQ (reference sequence). This CDR3 reads CASSLSPPGDEQFF. CDR3 sequence (DNA): TGTGCCAGCAGCTTAAGCCCCCCGGGCGATGAGCAGTTCTTC.

This clonotype was counted at least ten times. This chain connects TRBV20-1 to TRBJ2-1, with 7 positions matching TRBD2. The CDR3 extends over 14 amino acids. The trim removed 3 bases at V and 4 bases at J, leaving 6 bases unmatched. Looked up from germline, CDR1 is DFQATT and CDR2 is SNEGSKA (reference sequence). The CDR3 reads CSASWTRDYNEQFF. The CDR3 bases are TGCAGTGCTAGTTGGACTAGGGATTACAATGAGCAGTTCTTC.

This clonotype has just a few counts. The chain combines TRBV10-3 with TRBJ2-7; TRBD2 is a possible D gene (6 bases). V lost 10 bases, J lost 2 bases, and 18 bases lay in between. CDR1 is ENHRY and CDR2 is SYGVKD in the germline V gene. The CDR3 has 14 amino acids. The chain's CDR3 is CATKPQGRTYEQYF. CDR3 DNA: TGTGCCACCAAGCCCCAAGGGAGGACCTACGAGCAGTACTTC.

The table lists this clonotype with many counts. The chain combines TRBV9 with TRBJ2-2; the D is unclear. V was trimmed by 4 bases and J by 6 bases, leaving 10 bases between them. The CDR3 consists of 13 residues. CDR1 SGDLS and CDR2 YYNGEE come from the germline V gene. CDR3 residues: CASSPIGSGELFF. The CDR3 DNA is TGTGCCAGCAGCCCAATAGGGTCCGGGGAGCTGTTTTTT.

This clonotype was picked up many times. The V call is TRBV25-1, the J call TRBJ2-7, with D hard to call. Germline lookup yields CDR1 MGHDK and CDR2 SYGVNS. The CDR3 is 11 amino acids. The ends were cut back, 6 bases at V and 6 bases at J, with 9 bases in the middle. The CDR3 here is CASSIQGEQYF. CDR3 nucleotides: TGTGCCAGCAGCATCCAAGGCGAGCAGTACTTC.

This CDR3 reads CASSPIDRESTDTQYF. The CDR3 DNA reads as TGTGCCAGCAGCCCTATTGACAGGGAGAGCACAGATACGCAGTATTTT. J is TRBJ2-3 and V is TRBV12-3 or TRBV12-4; 7 bases line up with TRBD1. The CDR3 has 16 amino acids. The V and J ends lost 6 bases and 0 bases, in that order; junction bases with no gene match: 9.